This entry lists 22 T cell receptor beta chains sequenced from one sample in a study of blood T cells in healthy people across ages. A sample-barcoded 5' primer and a J-beta primer mix were used in a second PCR of roughly 7 to 11 cycles. TCRdb re-analysed the 5' RACE reads in MiXCR, keeping a single row per CDR3 protein. This repertoire shows about 1,000,000 distinct CDR3 sequences, around 43% found once; its top ten account for approximately 20%. Sequencing used blood. The receptor source for this set is a woman aged 55 to 70 in good health.

The rearrangement links TRBV29-1 to TRBJ2-3; 9 positions match TRBD1. The V gene's germline CDR1 is SQVTM and CDR2 ANQGSEA. The J segment lost 1 base and the V segment lost 4 bases, leaving 6 bases of the junction unmatched. The CDR3 spans 15 residues. The CDR3 reads CSVAQGAKGTDTQYF. The CDR3 DNA reads as TGCAGCGTTGCACAGGGGGCTAAGGGCACAGATACGCAGTATTTT.

The chain has TRBV14 and TRBJ1-1; maybe TRBD1 (5 bases). V gave up 5 bases and J gave up 1 base, with 14 bases separating them. This CDR3 is 15 amino acids long. Per germline, CDR1 SGHDN and CDR2 FVKESK. DNA for the CDR3: TGTGCCAGCAGCTCACGGGGCACAGCGAACACTGAAGCTTTCTTT. The encoded protein is CASSSRGTANTEAFF.

This clonotype came up a few times. CDR3 residues: CAISAQNSNQPQHF. The CDR3 DNA follows: TGTGCCATCAGTGCGCAGAATAGCAATCAGCCCCAGCATTTT. The chain uses TRBV10-3 and TRBJ1-5; D remains ambiguous. The CDR3 is 14 amino acids. Deletions cut 4 bases from V and 0 bases from J, with 7 bases between. Germline loops: CDR1 ENHRY, CDR2 SYGVKD.

This clonotype turned up a few times. The V gene is TRBV5-1, the J gene TRBJ2-7; D may be TRBD2 (6 bases). Looked up from germline, CDR1 is SGHRS and CDR2 is YFSETQ. This CDR3 region has 13 residues. V lost 5 bases to trimming and J lost 3 bases, with 12 bases between them. In DNA, the CDR3 is TGCGCCAGCAGTGCGGGGAGCAACTACGAGCAGTACTTC. As protein: CASSAGSNYEQYF. The full variable domain, with the rest looked up from reference TRBV5-1 and TRBJ2-7, is KAGVTQTPRYLIKTRGQQVTLSCSPISGHRSVSWYQQTPGQGLQFLFEYFSETQRNKGNFPGRFSGRQFSNSRSEMNVSTLELGDSALYLCASSAGSNYEQYFGPGTRLTVT.

The chain combines TRBV12-5 with TRBJ2-3, with 7 bases that match TRBD2. V trimming: 5 bases; J trimming: 2 bases; junction bases outside the gene matches: 16. From germline, CDR1 is LGHNT and CDR2 FRNRAP. The CDR3 extends over 18 amino acids. CDR3 region: CASGATAGASGLTDTQYF. The DNA for the CDR3 is TGTGCTAGTGGTGCCACCGCTGGGGCTAGCGGCCTCACAGATACGCAGTATTTT.

This clonotype was seen a few times. The V and J genes are TRBV3-1 and TRBJ2-3; D may be TRBD1 or TRBD2 (6 bases each). V was shortened by 4 bases and J by 3 bases, with 14 bases between the two germline ends. CDR3 length: 15 amino acids. CDR1 and CDR2 from the germline V gene are LGHDT and YNNKEL (reference sequence). The CDR3 DNA sequence: TGTGCCAGCAGCCGGGGGGCGGGGAGGACAGATACGCAGTATTTT. As protein: CASSRGAGRTDTQYF.

This chain uses TRBV20-1 with TRBJ2-3, with 12 bases identical to TRBD2. The ends lost 3 bases at V and 4 bases at J; junction bases unmatched: 5. The CDR3 covers 15 residues. Germline V gives CDR1 DFQATT, CDR2 SNEGSKA (reference sequence). In DNA form, the CDR3 reads TGCAGTGCTAGTTTGCTAGCGGGAGGGTCAGATACGCAGTATTTT. Translated: CSASLLAGGSDTQYF.

The chain links TRBV7-9 to TRBJ1-2; D remains ambiguous. CDR1 and CDR2 (germline): SEHNR, FQNEAQ (reference sequence). Trimming shortened V by 1 base and J by 6 bases, and 12 bases separated the two germline ends. The CDR3 length is 14 residues. CDR3 residues: CASSLGTREDGYTF. The CDR3 DNA is TGTGCCAGCAGCTTAGGTACCAGAGAGGATGGCTACACCTTC.

V gene TRBV3-1 combines with J gene TRBJ2-7; 10 bases line up with TRBD1. Looked up from germline, CDR1 is LGHDT and CDR2 is YNNKEL (reference sequence). The CDR3 sequence is 17 residues long. For the CDR3, the DNA is TGTGTCAGTGGGGGGCCCGACAGGGGGCACACCGCGTACGAGCAGTACTTC. This gives the protein CVSGGPDRGHTAYEQYF.

This clonotype appeared once. This chain joins TRBV11-2 and TRBJ2-4; a possible D gene is TRBD2 (5 bases). The J call is uncertain, as TRBJ2-7 better fits the DNA end. The CDR3 has 16 residues. CDR1 and CDR2 from the germline V gene are SGHAT and FQNNGV. CDR3 nucleotides: TGTGCCAGCAGCCCCCGCGCAGGCGAGGGTATATACGAGCAGTACTTC. Protein: CASSPRAGEGIYEQYF.

This chain joins TRBV24-1 and TRBJ1-2, with 7 bases that match TRBD1. The V gene end was trimmed by 4 bases and the J gene end by 3 bases; junction bases not matched to a gene: 4. The CDR3 contains 14 residues. Looked up from germline, CDR1 is KGHDR and CDR2 is SFDVKD. CDR3 bases: TGTGCCACCAGTGACTCCGGGACAGACTATGGCTACACCTTC. Its protein is CATSDSGTDYGYTF.

This rearrangement joins TRBV15 to TRBJ1-1; D unclear. Germline V gene lookup returns CDR1 LNHNV and CDR2 YYDKDF (reference sequence). CDR3 length equals 15 residues. Trimming stripped 0 bases from V and 3 bases from J, with 11 bases between. The CDR3 reads CATSRDRRFDTEAFF. CDR3 coding DNA: TGTGCCACCAGCAGAGATAGGAGATTCGACACTGAAGCTTTCTTT.

This clonotype has only a few counts. The genes are TRBV19 and TRBJ2-5; TRBD1 matches at 9 bases. The CDR3 runs to 15 residues. Trimming removed 5 bases from V and 3 bases from J; junction bases left unmatched: 7. Germline assignment: CDR1 LNHDA and CDR2 SQIVND (reference sequence). CDR3 sequence (DNA): TGTGCCAGTAGTTCGGGGACAGGGTTCGAAGAGACCCAGTACTTC. Protein: CASSSGTGFEETQYF.

This chain joins TRBV27 and TRBJ2-1; 11 bases agree with TRBD2. CDR3 size: 15 residues. CDR1 and CDR2 (germline): MNHEY, SMNVEV (reference sequence). The V and J ends lost 4 bases and 9 bases, in that order; junction bases with no gene match: 8. This CDR3 is CASSSLLAGEGEQFF. In DNA form, the CDR3 reads TGTGCCAGCAGTTCCTTACTAGCGGGAGAAGGTGAGCAGTTCTTC.

This chain uses TRBV5-5 with TRBJ2-7, with D perhaps TRBD1 (5 bases). The J call is doubtful: the DNA matches TRBJ2-4 better. This CDR3 contains 15 residues. Germline V CDR1 and CDR2: SGHKS, YYEKEE (reference sequence). The CDR3 coding sequence is TGTGCCAGCAGCTTGGATGAAGGGGTCGCGGACATTCAGTACTTC. Translated, it gives CASSLDEGVADIQYF.

With regard to this clonotype: Given a much more abundant clone one base away, this may be a read error. V and J are TRBV20-1 and TRBJ2-7; a weak D match, TRBD2 (5 bases). The CDR3 is 14 amino acids. V dropped 6 bases and J dropped 5 bases, with 20 bases sitting between them. The germline gives CDR1 DFQATT, CDR2 SNEGSKA (reference sequence). The CDR3 region is CSAPQPGSFHEQYF. For the CDR3, the DNA is TGCAGTGCCCCGCAGCCGGGGTCTTTCCACGAGCAGTACTTC.

The rearrangement links TRBV6-1 to TRBJ2-2; 9 nucleotides align to TRBD1. The CDR3 length is 13 residues. The V gene end was trimmed by 10 bases and the J gene end by 5 bases; junction bases not matched to a gene: 5. Germline V gene lookup returns CDR1 MNHNS and CDR2 SASEGT. This CDR3 is CATRQGGTGELFF. The CDR3 bases are TGTGCCACCAGACAGGGGGGAACCGGGGAGCTGTTTTTT.

This clonotype was found a few times. The CDR3 is CASSQVHKETQYF. The DNA of the CDR3 is TGTGCCAGCAGCCAGGTACATAAAGAGACCCAGTACTTC. This chain links TRBV4-2 with TRBJ2-5, with D uncertain. The germline gives CDR1 LGHNA, CDR2 YNFKEQ. The CDR3 is 13 residues long. With 3 bases removed from V and 3 bases from J, the gap between germline ends came to 8 bases.

The chain joins TRBV2 to TRBJ2-5; tentatively, D is TRBD1 (6 bases). The V end was cut by 6 bases, the J end by 5 bases, with 13 bases between. This CDR3 spans 13 amino acids. The germline CDR1 and CDR2 sequences are SNHLY and FYNNEI. The CDR3 nucleotides are TGTGCCAGCAGCCTCGACAGGATGGAGACCCAGTACTTC. Translated: CASSLDRMETQYF. Together with reference TRBV2 and TRBJ2-5, the CDR3 gives the full variable domain: EPEVTQTPSHQVTQMGQEVILRCVPISNHLYFYWYRQILGQKVEFLVSFYNNEISEKSEIFDDQFSVERPDGSNFTLKIRSTKLEDSAMYFCASSLDRMETQYFGPGTRLLVL.

This chain links TRBV6-2 or TRBV6-3 with TRBJ2-5; 7 nucleotides line up with TRBD2. This CDR3 has 15 amino acids. V was clipped by 6 bases and J by 11 bases; unmatched bases: 18. The germline gives CDR1 MNHEY, CDR2 SVGEGT. CDR3: CASSQVGGSRGEQYF. Written as DNA, the CDR3 is TGTGCCAGCAGCCAAGTGGGCGGGAGCCGGGGTGAGCAGTACTTC.

V gene TRBV14 combines with J gene TRBJ2-7; 9 bases line up with TRBD2. Germline V CDR1 and CDR2: SGHDN, FVKESK. The CDR3 covers 16 residues. Germline trimming cut 0 bases from V and 2 bases from J; bases unmatched to any gene: 5. The CDR3 sequence: CASSQDWASGTYEQYF. As DNA, the CDR3 is TGTGCCAGCAGCCAAGATTGGGCTAGCGGGACCTACGAGCAGTACTTC.

This clonotype came up a few times. The chain uses TRBV6-5 and TRBJ2-6; D gene ambiguous. V was clipped by 8 bases and J by 4 bases, with 15 bases between them. Germline-derived CDR1 and CDR2 are MNHEY and SVGAGI. The CDR3 has 15 residues. CDR3 in DNA: TGTGCCAGCTGTCCTACCCAGGCGGGGGCCAACGTCCTGACTTTC. Protein sequence: CASCPTQAGANVLTF.